The next 26 T cell receptor beta chains were all read from a single sample in a study of T cell repertoires in cytomegalovirus infection. MiXCR, run by TCRdb on the reads, gives a single entry per CDR3 protein. The sample holds fewer than 400,000 distinct CDR3 sequences, roughly 20% seen once. The specimen was PBMCs. These receptors were collected from a human donor in good health (CMV status not recorded). Some clones in this sample may be carry-over from other donors' samples.

This clonotype came up many times. The J gene is TRBJ2-1, the V gene TRBV6-2 or TRBV6-3; D possibly corresponds to TRBD2 (5 bases). The CDR3 sequence is 13 residues long. Trimming cost V 6 bases and J 10 bases, with 16 bases left between them. CDR1 is MNHEY and CDR2 is SVGEGT in the germline V gene. CDR3 sequence (DNA): TGTGCCAGCAGGGTTGTCCGGGAAGGGGAGCAGTTCTTC. Its protein is CASRVVREGEQFF.

This clonotype has a count of ten or more. The chain employs TRBV7-2 and TRBJ2-2, with D unclear. The CDR3 is 13 amino acids. Germline V gene sequence: CDR1 SGHTA, CDR2 FQGNSA. The V end was cut by 2 bases, the J end by 5 bases, with 6 bases between. Here the CDR3 DNA reads TGTGCCAGCAGCTTAAGACTGACCGGGGAGCTGTTTTTT. Translated, it gives CASSLRLTGELFF.

V gene TRBV15 combines with J gene TRBJ2-5; D is perhaps TRBD1 (5 bases). The CDR3 totals 12 residues. Germline CDR1 is LNHNV and CDR2 is YYDKDF (reference sequence). Trimming took off 3 bases at V and 5 bases at J, with 7 bases between the two ends. CDR3 sequence: CATSRGRETQYF. In nucleotides, the CDR3 is TGTGCCACCAGCAGGGGGCGTGAGACCCAGTACTTC.

This clonotype has a count of ten or more. This chain links TRBV7-2 with TRBJ2-1; weak D call: TRBD2 (7 bases). The CDR3 has 14 residues. Trimming took off 6 bases at V and 3 bases at J, with 12 bases between the two ends. Germline V CDR1 and CDR2: SGHTA, FQGNSA. The CDR3 bases are TGTGCCAGCAGAGGGGGGGGCTACTACAATGAGCAGTTCTTC. As protein: CASRGGGYYNEQFF.

At least ten counts were recorded for this clonotype. The chain carries TRBV7-8 and TRBJ1-5; no clear D gene. The germline gives CDR1 SGHVS, CDR2 FQNEAQ. The V gene lost 4 bases and the J gene lost 5 bases, with 9 bases spanning the gap. The CDR3 has 13 residues. CDR3 sequence: CASSYRGDQPQHF. The CDR3 region has the DNA TGTGCCAGCAGCTACCGCGGCGATCAGCCCCAGCATTTT.

This clonotype was recorded many times. For the CDR3, the DNA is TGTGCCAGCAGCCAAGAGGAGGCTAGCGGGGGGGCTAGGGAGCAGTTCTTC. Its protein product is CASSQEEASGGAREQFF. The chain combines TRBV4-2 with TRBJ2-1; TRBD2 matches at 12 bases. Unmatched junction bases numbered 10, after V lost 0 bases and J lost 10 bases. Germline CDR1 reads LGHNA; CDR2 reads YNFKEQ. The CDR3 has 17 amino acids.

Ten or more counts support this clonotype. The chain recombines TRBV7-6 with TRBJ2-3, with a possible D match to TRBD2 (6 bases). The V gene lost 2 bases and the J gene lost 2 bases, with 11 bases spanning the gap. This CDR3 has 15 residues. Germline-derived CDR1 and CDR2 are SGHVS and FNYEAQ. DNA of the CDR3: TGTGCCAGCAGCTTACTGCGGGGCCACACAGATACGCAGTATTTT. It translates to CASSLLRGHTDTQYF.

This clonotype has a handful of counts. V and J are TRBV7-8 and TRBJ2-5; TRBD1 matches at 7 bases. This CDR3 comprises 15 residues. Germline values: CDR1 SGHVS, CDR2 FQNEAQ. Trimming took 5 bases from V and 3 from J; bases not matched to a gene: 9. The DNA for the CDR3 is TGTGCCAGCAGCCCGCCGGGCAGGGGGAAAGAGACCCAGTACTTC. Its protein product is CASSPPGRGKETQYF.

Ten or more counts support this clonotype. V is TRBV7-2 and J is TRBJ1-1; D is ambiguous. Germline V lookup: CDR1 SGHTA, CDR2 FQGNSA. Trimming removed 4 bases from V and 6 bases from J, with 6 bases in between. The CDR3 runs 11 residues. CDR3 region: CASSSFPEAFF. The CDR3 bases are TGTGCCAGCAGCTCTTTTCCTGAAGCTTTCTTT.

This clonotype was counted ten times or more. V and J are TRBV4-1 and TRBJ1-1; D gene ambiguous. CDR3 length: 18 residues. V dropped 1 base and J dropped 2 bases, with 20 bases sitting between them. Germline lookup yields CDR1 MGHRA and CDR2 YSYEKL. The CDR3 spells CASSQAPTGRRVNTEAFF. The CDR3 DNA sequence: TGCGCCAGCAGCCAAGCCCCAACCGGGAGAAGGGTCAACACTGAAGCTTTCTTT.

This clonotype was counted many times. V is TRBV7-9 and J is TRBJ1-1; D is undetermined. Between the trimmed V and J ends, which lost 1 base and 5 bases, there was a span of 14 bases. The germline gives CDR1 SEHNR, CDR2 FQNEAQ (reference sequence). The CDR3 is 15 residues long. This chain's CDR3 is CASSLEAFGGTEAFF. The DNA for the CDR3 is TGTGCCAGCAGCTTAGAAGCGTTCGGCGGGACTGAAGCTTTCTTT.

This clonotype was recorded many times. The chain combines TRBV6-1 with TRBJ2-3, with 11 positions matching TRBD2. V trimming: 4 bases; J trimming: 3 bases; junction bases outside the gene matches: 6. The CDR3 spans 16 residues. Germline V gene sequence: CDR1 MNHNS, CDR2 SASEGT. CDR3 residues: CASSARLAGLTDTQYF. The CDR3 DNA reads TGTGCCAGCAGTGCCAGACTAGCGGGACTGACAGATACGCAGTATTTT.

This chain uses TRBV7-7 with TRBJ2-3; no clear D. Germline CDR1 reads SSHAT; CDR2 reads FNYEAQ (reference sequence). The ends were cut back, 4 bases at V and 6 bases at J, with 11 bases in the middle. This CDR3 spans 13 amino acids. CDR3 amino acids: CASSSMIADTQYF. The CDR3 DNA is TGTGCCAGCAGCTCCATGATCGCTGATACGCAGTATTTT.

J is TRBJ1-5 and V is TRBV19; D not resolved. The germline gives CDR1 LNHDA, CDR2 SQIVND (reference sequence). The CDR3 contains 16 residues. V lost 2 bases and J 9 bases, leaving 20 bases between the germline ends. This chain's CDR3 is CASSIRGGESVRPQHF. CDR3 bases: TGTGCCAGTAGTATACGAGGTGGAGAGTCAGTAAGGCCCCAGCATTTT.

This clonotype occurred a few times. This chain uses TRBV5-5 with TRBJ1-6; maybe TRBD1 (5 bases). Trimming pared 4 bases from V and 5 bases from J, leaving 19 bases between. The CDR3 runs 17 residues. Germline CDR1 and CDR2: SGHKS and YYEKEE (reference sequence). CDR3 DNA sequence: TGTGCCAGCAGCCTATCGAGGGCAGGGCGGAATAATTCACCCCTCCACTTT. It yields the protein CASSLSRAGRNNSPLHF.

The chain carries TRBV6-4 and TRBJ1-1; D not certain. CDR3 length: 13 residues. Per the germline V gene, CDR1 is MRHNA and CDR2 is SNTAGT. With 2 bases removed from V and 9 bases from J, the gap between germline ends came to 13 bases. CDR3 nucleotide sequence: TGTGCCAGCAGTGACATGGACGGCGGGCAAGCTTTCTTT. It is translated as CASSDMDGGQAFF.

As regards this clonotype: A much more abundant neighbour one base away suggests this may be a read error. The J gene is TRBJ2-1, the V gene TRBV10-3; D is undetermined. V lost 4 bases and J 2 bases, leaving 15 bases between the germline ends. Germline V gene data show CDR1 as ENHRY and CDR2 as SYGVKD. This CDR3 spans 16 amino acids. The CDR3 spells CAISVSKRSTYNEQFF. In DNA form, the CDR3 reads TGTGCCATCAGTGTGAGTAAGAGGTCTACCTACAATGAGCAGTTCTTC.

V usage is TRBV15 and J usage is TRBJ2-3; D possibly uses TRBD1 or TRBD2 (5 bases each). Germline CDR1 and CDR2: LNHNV and YYDKDF (reference sequence). The V end lost 1 base, the J end lost 5 bases, and 13 bases lay between the germline ends. The CDR3 sequence is 15 residues long. The CDR3 nucleotides read TGTGCCACCAGCAGAGGAGGGACCCAAAGAGATACGCAGTATTTT. Protein: CATSRGGTQRDTQYF.

This chain joins TRBV2 and TRBJ2-5, with TRBD1 matching over 8 bases. Trimming at V came to 3 bases and at J to 5 bases, leaving 5 bases not matched to a gene. CDR1 and CDR2 from the germline V gene are SNHLY and FYNNEI. The CDR3 is made up of 14 amino acids. The CDR3 protein is CASSDRTGRETQYF. The CDR3 DNA reads TGTGCCAGCAGTGATCGGACAGGGAGGGAGACCCAGTACTTC.

This clonotype was recorded many times. This sequence joins TRBV7-2 and TRBJ1-5; D remains ambiguous. The CDR3 consists of 13 residues. Germline V gives CDR1 SGHTA, CDR2 FQGNSA. V gave up 5 bases and J gave up 3 bases, with 8 bases separating them. The CDR3 DNA reads TGTGCCAGCAGCGCGGAATTCAATCAGCCCCAGCATTTT. Its translation: CASSAEFNQPQHF.

This clonotype showed up many times. The chain uses TRBV7-2 and TRBJ2-7; D may be TRBD2 (5 bases). The germline V and J ends were trimmed by 3 bases and 2 bases, with 11 bases remaining between them. Germline CDR1 and CDR2: SGHTA and FQGNSA. The CDR3 is 14 amino acids. CDR3 in amino acids: CASSLRVEAYEQYF. As DNA, the CDR3 is TGTGCCAGCAGCTTGAGGGTAGAAGCCTACGAGCAGTACTTC.

The V and J genes are TRBV5-1 and TRBJ1-6, with 10 nucleotides matching TRBD1. CDR3 length equals 15 residues. The J segment lost 12 bases and the V segment lost 0 bases, leaving 6 bases of the junction unmatched. The V gene's germline CDR1 is SGHRS and CDR2 YFSETQ. This chain's CDR3 is CASSLGQGAGRPLHF. The CDR3 DNA sequence: TGCGCCAGCAGCTTGGGACAGGGGGCCGGGAGACCCCTCCACTTT.

V usage is TRBV18 and J usage is TRBJ2-1; D is possibly TRBD1 or TRBD2 (6 bases each). In germline, CDR1 is KGHSH, CDR2 LQKENI. V was pared by 3 bases and J by 9 bases, with 18 bases between. The CDR3 extends over 15 amino acids. CDR3 in DNA: TGTGCCAGCTCACCCTCGGGGGCGCTGGGCGGTGAGCAGTTCTTC. It specifies CASSPSGALGGEQFF.

This clonotype was recorded only once. One end of the junction fails to match germline, which may point to a read error. The chain is built from TRBV20-1 and TRBJ2-1; 9 nucleotides line up with TRBD2. Germline V gives CDR1 DFQATT, CDR2 SNEGSKA (reference sequence). The CDR3 consists of 12 residues. CDR3 region: CGIASGNWEQFF. CDR3 DNA: TGTGGGATAGCTAGCGGGAACTGGGAGCAGTTCTTC.

V is TRBV10-3 and J is TRBJ2-7, with 7 bases aligning to TRBD2. The trim removed 6 bases at V and 5 bases at J, leaving 10 bases unmatched. CDR1 is ENHRY, CDR2 SYGVKD, per germline. The CDR3 loop spans 14 amino acids. CDR3 nucleotides: TGTGCCATCAGACCCCCTGGGACTAAAGACGAGCAGTACTTC. Its translation: CAIRPPGTKDEQYF.

This clonotype was picked up many times. CDR3 residues: CASSLAPGAPDTQYF. CDR3 DNA sequence: TGTGCCAGCAGCTTAGCCCCCGGCGCCCCAGATACGCAGTATTTT. The J gene is TRBJ2-3, the V gene TRBV7-2; D gene uncertain. V was cut by 0 bases and J by 4 bases, with 11 bases left in between. Germline CDR1 and CDR2: SGHTA and FQGNSA. The CDR3 contains 15 residues.